What follows are 17 T cell receptor beta chains derived from one specimen sequenced in a study of T cell changes during pregnancy in multiple sclerosis (dated 2019 in TCRdb). Library construction relied on the immunoSEQ multiplex PCR assay. The source is immuneACCESS, and TCRdb retained only in-frame sequences with V and J called. Part of the clones is not carried over; for the studies checked, unresolved V genes explain less than half of this, and the remainder is unexplained. The sample table contains around 69,000 clones; only one count was recorded for 90% to 95% of them. The ten top clones hold around 2.2% of the sample. The sequences come from peripheral blood, collected in the second trimester of pregnancy. These TCRs come from a female donor in good health, enrolled as a control in a pregnancy study.

This chain links TRBV7-8 with TRBJ1-6; D may be TRBD1 (5 bases). The CDR3 consists of 14 residues. Deletions cut 5 bases from V and 7 bases from J, with 12 bases between. CDR1 and CDR2 (germline): SGHVS, FQNEAQ. This CDR3 is CASSLGAGNSPLHF. In DNA, the CDR3 is TGTGCCAGCAGCCTAGGGGCAGGAAATTCACCCCTCCACTTT.

The chain recombines TRBV18 with TRBJ1-5, with a weak D call TRBD1 (6 bases). CDR3 length equals 14 residues. Trimming took off 4 bases at V and 3 bases at J, with 10 bases between the two ends. Germline CDR1 is KGHSH and CDR2 is LQKENI. CDR3 sequence: CASSQTGYNQPQHF. The DNA for the CDR3 is TGTGCCAGCTCACAAACAGGGTACAATCAGCCCCAGCATTTT.

V gene TRBV11-3 combines with J gene TRBJ2-6; TRBD2 is a possible D gene (6 bases). The CDR3 totals 15 residues. V shed 8 bases and J shed 0 bases, with 11 bases lying between them. Germline-derived CDR1 and CDR2 are SGHNT and YENEEA. The CDR3 nucleotides are TGTGCCAGCGCGGACGGGGGCTCTGGGGCCAACGTCCTGACTTTC. The encoded protein is CASADGGSGANVLTF.

This clone was detected once. The chain is built from TRBV30 and TRBJ1-5; tentatively, D is TRBD1 (6 bases). Germline loops: CDR1 GTSNPN, CDR2 SVGIG (reference sequence). This CDR3 has 14 amino acids. With 3 bases removed from V and 4 bases from J, the gap between germline ends came to 13 bases. Written as DNA, the CDR3 is TGTGCCTGGAGCGCTACAGGGTTTAATCAGCCCCAGCATTTT. It is translated as CAWSATGFNQPQHF.

The rearrangement uses TRBV28 and TRBJ2-7; D is unclear. CDR1 is MDHEN, CDR2 SYDVKM, per germline. Trimming stripped 5 bases from V and 0 bases from J, with 14 bases between. This CDR3 has 15 amino acids. CDR3 DNA: TGTGCCAGCAGTCCCTGGGCATCTAACTCCTACGAGCAGTACTTC. This encodes CASSPWASNSYEQYF. The whole variable domain, filled in from reference TRBV28 and TRBJ2-7, reads DVKVTQSSRYLVKRTGEKVFLECVQDMDHENMFWYRQDPGLGLRLIYFSYDVKMKEKGDIPEGYSVSREKKERFSLILESASTNQTSMYLCASSPWASNSYEQYFGPGTRLTVT.

The V and J genes are TRBV5-4 and TRBJ2-7; 7 nucleotides match TRBD1. There are 14 residues in the CDR3. V shed 7 bases and J 0 bases; nucleotides not matched to a gene: 7. Germline CDR1 reads SGHNT; CDR2 reads YYREEE (reference sequence). CDR3 in amino acids: CASSTGTVSYEQYF. CDR3 nucleotide sequence: TGTGCCAGCTCAACCGGGACAGTCTCCTACGAGCAGTACTTC.

This chain links TRBV7-3 with TRBJ2-4; D is uncertain. The CDR3 is made up of 15 amino acids. CDR1 is SGHTA, CDR2 FQGTGA, per germline. With 3 bases removed from V and 0 bases from J, the gap between germline ends came to 9 bases. CDR3 sequence (DNA): TGTGCCAGCAGCTTGACGGGTTTAGCCAAAAACATTCAGTACTTC. Its protein product is CASSLTGLAKNIQYF.

This clone showed up just once. The chain links TRBV12-5 to TRBJ2-1; D is ambiguous. Germline V gene data show CDR1 as LGHNT and CDR2 as FRNRAP. Trimming left V 7 bases short and J 5 bases short, with 9 bases between. The length of the CDR3 is 12 residues. The CDR3 is CASAPPDNEQFF. CDR3 nucleotide sequence: TGTGCTAGTGCCCCCCCGGACAATGAGCAGTTCTTC.

The gene calls are TRBV18 and TRBJ2-3; 11 bases line up with TRBD1. The germline V gene has CDR1 KGHSH and CDR2 LQKENI. This CDR3 contains 16 residues. The trim removed 3 bases at V and 5 bases at J, leaving 7 bases unmatched. The CDR3 region has the DNA TGTGCCAGCTCACCTAAGGACAGGGGGCAGGTAGATACGCAGTATTTT. Encoded protein: CASSPKDRGQVDTQYF. Using reference TRBV18 and TRBJ2-3 for the parts outside the CDR3, the full variable domain is NAGVMQNPRHLVRRRGQEARLRCSPMKGHSHVYWYRQLPEEGLKFMVYLQKENIIDESGMPKERFSAEFPKEGPSILRIQQVVRGDSAAYFCASSPKDRGQVDTQYFGPGTRLTVL.

The V call is TRBV16, the J call TRBJ1-1, with D perhaps matching TRBD1 (6 bases). The length of the CDR3 is 13 residues. The germline V gene has CDR1 KGHSY and CDR2 FQNENV. Trimming took 2 bases from V and 8 from J, leaving 12 bases between them. CDR3 nucleotide sequence: TGTGCCAGCAGCCAAGGACAGCTTACGGAAGCTTTCTTT. It is translated as CASSQGQLTEAFF.

CDR3 in DNA: TGCGCCAGCAGCTTATTTGCAGGGAACAATGAAAAACTGTTTTTT. This gives the protein CASSLFAGNNEKLFF. The genes are TRBV5-1 and TRBJ1-4; D might be TRBD1 (5 bases). Germline CDR1 is SGHRS and CDR2 is YFSETQ. The CDR3 spans 15 residues. V lost 2 bases and J lost 5, with 13 bases in between.

This chain connects TRBV29-1 to TRBJ2-3; 10 nucleotides line up with TRBD2. CDR3 size: 14 residues. Per germline, CDR1 SQVTM and CDR2 ANQGSEA. The junction had 8 bases not matched to a gene; V was cut back by 6 bases and J by 5 bases. The CDR3 DNA sequence: TGCAGCGTGATTTTAGCGGGGGGTGGAGATACGCAGTATTTT. It codes for CSVILAGGGDTQYF.

This clone has a single count. The chain employs TRBV7-9 and TRBJ2-7; no reliable D call. Looked up from germline, CDR1 is SEHNR and CDR2 is FQNEAQ (reference sequence). The CDR3 runs 11 residues. V lost 2 bases, J lost 6 bases, and 5 bases lay in between. CDR3 nucleotide sequence: TGTGCCAGCAGCTTATTCTCCGAGCAGTACTTC. Its protein is CASSLFSEQYF.

The chain couples TRBV6-5 to TRBJ2-7; the match to TRBD1 covers 9 bases. Germline values: CDR1 MNHEY, CDR2 SVGAGI. J gave up 5 bases and V 2 bases, and 10 bases lay outside the gene matches. This CDR3 is 16 amino acids long. The CDR3 protein is CASSYTTGTGRHEQYF. As DNA, the CDR3 is TGTGCCAGCAGTTACACTACCGGGACAGGGAGGCACGAGCAGTACTTC.

This clone is a singleton in its sample. The chain carries TRBV7-8 and TRBJ2-1, with 8 positions matching TRBD2. This CDR3 is 17 amino acids long. The V and J ends lost 4 bases and 7 bases, in that order; junction bases with no gene match: 15. Per germline, CDR1 SGHVS and CDR2 FQNEAQ. The CDR3 spells CASSSPSPGLGSNEQFF. CDR3 nucleotide sequence: TGTGCCAGCAGCTCTCCATCTCCGGGACTAGGGTCTAATGAGCAGTTCTTC. Looking up the rest from reference TRBV7-8 and TRBJ2-1 gives the full variable domain: GAGVSQSPRYKVAKRGQDVALRCDPISGHVSLFWYQQALGQGPEFLTYFQNEAQLDKSGLPSDRFFAERPEGSVSTLKIQRTQQEDSAVYLCASSSPSPGLGSNEQFFGPGTRLTVL.

The J gene is TRBJ1-2, the V gene TRBV28; 7 nucleotides align to TRBD1. CDR1 is MDHEN, CDR2 SYDVKM, per germline. V was pared by 9 bases and J by 7 bases, with 14 bases of the junction left unmatched. The CDR3 extends over 14 amino acids. The chain's CDR3 is CASHRGARGSGYTF. The CDR3 bases are TGTGCCAGTCACAGGGGCGCTCGGGGCAGTGGCTACACCTTC.

J is TRBJ1-3 and V is TRBV2; TRBD1 aligns across 7 bases. V was clipped by 5 bases and J by 6 bases; unmatched bases: 7. The germline V gene encodes CDR1 SNHLY and CDR2 FYNNEI. This CDR3 spans 14 amino acids. CDR3 bases: TGTGCCAGCAGTCCGGACAGGCTCGAAAACACCATATATTTT. It specifies CASSPDRLENTIYF. The complete variable domain, with remaining parts taken from reference TRBV2 and TRBJ1-3, reads EPEVTQTPSHQVTQMGQEVILRCVPISNHLYFYWYRQILGQKVEFLVSFYNNEISEKSEIFDDQFSVERPDGSNFTLKIRSTKLEDSAMYFCASSPDRLENTIYFGEGSWLTVV.